These 10 T cell receptor beta chains originate from one sample sequenced in a study of cytomegalovirus exposure and HLA in healthy donors. PCR was performed using 60 Vbeta and 13 Jbeta primers. Clones were sequenced by immunoSEQ multiplex PCR, and TCRdb holds only the in-frame ones, with some missing. The sample includes approximately 160,000 clones, roughly 80% of them seen just once. Sequencing input: PBMCs. Receptors were obtained from a woman between 18 and 29 years old in good health and CMV-seronegative.

This rearrangement joins TRBV10-1 to TRBJ2-7; TRBD1 agrees at 12 bases. J was trimmed by 6 bases and V by 6 bases; bases with no gene match: 9. The CDR3 length is 15 residues. CDR1 and CDR2 (germline): WNHNN, SYGVQD (reference sequence). CDR3 sequence: CASRVPGQGAAEQYF. CDR3 nucleotide sequence: TGCGCCAGCAGGGTACCGGGACAGGGGGCTGCCGAGCAGTACTTC.

This clone was seen a few times. V gene TRBV7-6 combines with J gene TRBJ2-2; D call uncertain. Trimming took 3 bases from V and 2 from J, leaving 13 bases between them. Germline V gene data show CDR1 as SGHVS and CDR2 as FNYEAQ. The CDR3 is made up of 16 amino acids. CDR3 region: CASSFGRRGNTGELFF. In DNA form, the CDR3 reads TGTGCCAGCAGCTTTGGCCGGCGAGGAAACACCGGGGAGCTGTTTTTT.

The chain employs TRBV6-4 and TRBJ2-2; 14 bases map to TRBD2. Trimming removed 9 bases from V and 6 bases from J; junction bases left unmatched: 9. The CDR3 is made up of 16 amino acids. Germline CDR1 MRHNA, CDR2 SNTAGT. Written as DNA, the CDR3 is TGTGCCAGGATCGGGACTAGCGGGAGAAGGGCCGGGGAGCTGTTTTTT. As protein: CARIGTSGRRAGELFF.

The V gene is TRBV27, the J gene TRBJ2-7, with a possible D match to TRBD2 (6 bases). V shed 4 bases and J shed 6 bases, with 19 bases lying between them. The germline V gene has CDR1 MNHEY and CDR2 SMNVEV (reference sequence). This CDR3 region has 15 residues. The DNA of the CDR3 is TGTGCCAGCAGTTGGGCGCCGGAGGGGCGCGGCGAGCAGTACTTC. This encodes CASSWAPEGRGEQYF.

The chain links TRBV15 to TRBJ2-3, with TRBD1 identical over 7 bases. This CDR3 spans 15 amino acids. V shed 1 base and J 4 bases; nucleotides not matched to a gene: 5. Germline V gives CDR1 LNHNV, CDR2 YYDKDF (reference sequence). The CDR3 DNA sequence: TGTGCCACCAGCAGAGTAACAGGGGAATCAGATACGCAGTATTTT. Residues: CATSRVTGESDTQYF.

V gene TRBV27 combines with J gene TRBJ1-2; 9 bases are shared with TRBD1. The CDR3 has 17 residues. V lost 1 base, J lost 1 base, and 7 bases stayed unmatched. Germline V gene lookup returns CDR1 MNHEY and CDR2 SMNVEV (reference sequence). In DNA form, the CDR3 reads TGTGCCAGCAGTTTATACGGGACAGGGTACATTAACTATGGCTACACCTTC. Translation: CASSLYGTGYINYGYTF.

This clone was picked up a small number of times. The chain employs TRBV7-9 and TRBJ1-3; 7 bases line up with TRBD1. The germline CDR1 and CDR2 sequences are SEHNR and FQNEAQ (reference sequence). This CDR3 region has 14 residues. V was pared by 4 bases and J by 3 bases, with 3 bases of the junction left unmatched. Written as DNA, the CDR3 is TGTGCCAGCAGCTCGACAGGGTTTGGAAACACCATATATTTT. Amino acid sequence: CASSSTGFGNTIYF.

The chain employs TRBV29-1 and TRBJ1-1, with no clear D. Germline values: CDR1 SQVTM, CDR2 ANQGSEA. There are 12 residues in the CDR3. Trimming pared 6 bases from V and 2 bases from J, leaving 10 bases between. The DNA for the CDR3 is TGCAGCGTCGGGTCCCCAAACACTGAAGCTTTCTTT. Translated, it gives CSVGSPNTEAFF.

The rearrangement links TRBV27 to TRBJ2-3, with TRBD1 matching 9 bases. The ends lost 3 bases at V and 2 bases at J; junction bases unmatched: 6. Looked up from germline, CDR1 is MNHEY and CDR2 is SMNVEV (reference sequence). The CDR3 is made up of 16 amino acids. CDR3 region: CASSFRGQGFTDTQYF. The CDR3 nucleotides read TGTGCCAGCAGTTTCCGGGGACAGGGTTTCACAGATACGCAGTATTTT.

The chain is built from TRBV29-1 and TRBJ2-3; TRBD1 is a possible D gene (6 bases). The CDR3 loop spans 16 amino acids. V shed 3 bases and J shed 5 bases, with 21 bases lying between them. Germline CDR1 reads SQVTM; CDR2 reads ANQGSEA. CDR3 nucleotides: TGCAGCGTTGAGTATAGGCGGGCAGGGGACCGAGATACGCAGTATTTT. It specifies CSVEYRRAGDRDTQYF.